Included here is one T cell receptor (beta chain) sequence, with context. No antigen is known for it. CDR1 and CDR2 (germline): SGHVS, FQNEAQ. J lost 2 bases, V lost 4 bases, and 3 bases had no gene match. The CDR3 runs to 14 residues. Since all of the isolated RNA was reverse transcribed, expressed TCRB transcripts were what got sequenced. Sequencing used immunoSEQ multiplex PCR; TCRdb keeps in-frame clones, though not all of them. This table has roughly 300,000 clones, roughly 8% appearing once. This sample stems from a study of beta chain features in type 1 diabetes. Findings and caveats of the study: More deletions and fewer insertions at VDJ junctions were seen in type 1 diabetes patients.

The chain uses TRBV7-8 and TRBJ2-7; 9 bases are shared with TRBD1. The specimen sequenced was central memory CD4+ T cells from blood. The TCR originated in a young woman in good health. CDR3 in amino acids: CASSSRDRAYEQYF. In nucleotides, the CDR3 is TGTGCCAGCAGCTCCCGGGACAGGGCCTACGAGCAGTACTTC.